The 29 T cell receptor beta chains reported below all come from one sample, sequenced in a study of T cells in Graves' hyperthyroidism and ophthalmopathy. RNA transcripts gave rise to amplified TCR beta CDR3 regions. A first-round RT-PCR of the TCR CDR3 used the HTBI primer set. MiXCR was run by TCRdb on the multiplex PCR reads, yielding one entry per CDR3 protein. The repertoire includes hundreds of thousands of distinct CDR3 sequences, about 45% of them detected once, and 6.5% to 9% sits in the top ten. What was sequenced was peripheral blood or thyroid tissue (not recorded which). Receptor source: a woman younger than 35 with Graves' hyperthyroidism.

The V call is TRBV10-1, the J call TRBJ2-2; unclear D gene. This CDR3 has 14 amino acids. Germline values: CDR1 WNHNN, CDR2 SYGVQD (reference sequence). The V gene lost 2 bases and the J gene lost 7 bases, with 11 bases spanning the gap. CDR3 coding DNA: TGCGCCAGCAGTGAGGGGTTCATTGGCGGGGAGCTGTTTTTT. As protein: CASSEGFIGGELFF.

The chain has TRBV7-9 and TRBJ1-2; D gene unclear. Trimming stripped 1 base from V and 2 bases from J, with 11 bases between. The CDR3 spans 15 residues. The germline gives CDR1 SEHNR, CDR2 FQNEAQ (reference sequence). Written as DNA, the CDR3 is TGTGCCAGCAGCTTAGATGCAGGCTACAACTATGGCTACACCTTC. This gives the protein CASSLDAGYNYGYTF.

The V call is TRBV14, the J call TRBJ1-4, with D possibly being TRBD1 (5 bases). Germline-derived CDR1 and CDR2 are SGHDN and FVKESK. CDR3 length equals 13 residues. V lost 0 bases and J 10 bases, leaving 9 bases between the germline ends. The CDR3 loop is CASSQDQGGKLFF. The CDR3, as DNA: TGTGCCAGCAGCCAAGATCAGGGTGGAAAACTGTTTTTT.

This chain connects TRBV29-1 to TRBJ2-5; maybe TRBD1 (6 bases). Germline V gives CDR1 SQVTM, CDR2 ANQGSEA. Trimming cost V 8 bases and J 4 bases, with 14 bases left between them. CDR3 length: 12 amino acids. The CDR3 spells CSLEWGRETQYF. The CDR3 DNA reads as TGCAGCTTAGAATGGGGGCGAGAGACCCAGTACTTC.

The CDR3 coding sequence is TGTGCCAGCAGCCAAGAAGCGGCTATGAACACTGAAGCTTTCTTT. Amino acid sequence: CASSQEAAMNTEAFF. This chain uses TRBV14 with TRBJ1-1; no reliable D call. Germline CDR1 and CDR2: SGHDN and FVKESK. V lost 0 bases and J 0 bases, leaving 8 bases between the germline ends. CDR3 size: 15 residues.

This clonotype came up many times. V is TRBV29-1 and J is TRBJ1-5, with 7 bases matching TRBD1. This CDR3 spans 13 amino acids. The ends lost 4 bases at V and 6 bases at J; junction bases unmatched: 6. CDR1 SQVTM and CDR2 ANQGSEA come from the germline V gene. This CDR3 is CSVATGVGQPQHF. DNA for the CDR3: TGCAGCGTTGCAACAGGGGTTGGTCAGCCCCAGCATTTT.

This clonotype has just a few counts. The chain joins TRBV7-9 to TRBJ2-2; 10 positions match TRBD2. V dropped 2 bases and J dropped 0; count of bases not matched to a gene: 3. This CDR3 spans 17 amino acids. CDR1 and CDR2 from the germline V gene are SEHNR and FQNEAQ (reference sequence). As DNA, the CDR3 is TGTGCCAGCAGCTTATTAGGACTAGCGGCGAACACCGGGGAGCTGTTTTTT. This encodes CASSLLGLAANTGELFF. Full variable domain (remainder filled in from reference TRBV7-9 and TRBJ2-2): DTGVSQNPRHKITKRGQNVTFRCDPISEHNRLYWYRQTLGQGPEFLTYFQNEAQLEKSRLLSDRFSAERPKGSFSTLEIQRTEQGDSAMYLCASSLLGLAANTGELFFGEGSRLTVL.

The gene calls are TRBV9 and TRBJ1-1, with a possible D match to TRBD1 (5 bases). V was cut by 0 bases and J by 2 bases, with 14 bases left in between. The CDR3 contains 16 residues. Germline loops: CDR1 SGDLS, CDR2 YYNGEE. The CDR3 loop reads CASSVAEAGPNTEAFF. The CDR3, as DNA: TGTGCCAGCAGCGTAGCGGAAGCAGGGCCTAACACTGAAGCTTTCTTT.

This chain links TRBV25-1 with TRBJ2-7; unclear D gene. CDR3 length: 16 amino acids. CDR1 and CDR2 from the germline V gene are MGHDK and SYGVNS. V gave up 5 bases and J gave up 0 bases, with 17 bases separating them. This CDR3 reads CASSYLGWQSSYEQYF. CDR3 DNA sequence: TGTGCCAGCAGTTACCTTGGTTGGCAGAGCTCCTACGAGCAGTACTTC.

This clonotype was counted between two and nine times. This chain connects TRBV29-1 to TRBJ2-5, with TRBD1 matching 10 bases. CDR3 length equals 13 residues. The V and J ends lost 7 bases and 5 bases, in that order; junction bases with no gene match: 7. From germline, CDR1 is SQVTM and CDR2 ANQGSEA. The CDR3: CSAAGTGAETQYF. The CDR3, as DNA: TGCAGCGCAGCCGGGACAGGGGCTGAGACCCAGTACTTC.

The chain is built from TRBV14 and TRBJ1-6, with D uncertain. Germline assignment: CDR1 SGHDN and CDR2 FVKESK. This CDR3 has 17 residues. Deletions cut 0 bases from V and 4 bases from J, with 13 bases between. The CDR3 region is CASSQDAGLTYNSPLHF. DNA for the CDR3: TGTGCCAGCAGCCAAGACGCCGGGCTGACTTATAATTCACCCCTCCACTTT.

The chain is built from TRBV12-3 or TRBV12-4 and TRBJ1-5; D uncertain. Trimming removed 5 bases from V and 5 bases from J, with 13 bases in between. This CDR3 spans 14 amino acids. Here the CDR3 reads CASSPRRSDQPQHF. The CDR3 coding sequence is TGTGCCAGCAGTCCCAGAAGGAGCGATCAGCCCCAGCATTTT.

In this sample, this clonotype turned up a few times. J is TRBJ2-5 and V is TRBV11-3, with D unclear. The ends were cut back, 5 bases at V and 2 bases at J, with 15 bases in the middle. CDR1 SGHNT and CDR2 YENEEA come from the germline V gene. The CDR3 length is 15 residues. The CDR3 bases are TGTGCCAGCAGCGGTCGCCTGGCAGTACAAGAGACCCAGTACTTC. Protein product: CASSGRLAVQETQYF.

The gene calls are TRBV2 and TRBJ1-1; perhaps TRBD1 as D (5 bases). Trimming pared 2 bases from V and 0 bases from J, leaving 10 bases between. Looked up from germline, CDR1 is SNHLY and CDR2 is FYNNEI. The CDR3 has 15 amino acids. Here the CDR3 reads CASSEIGAMNTEAFF. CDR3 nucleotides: TGTGCCAGCAGTGAAATCGGGGCAATGAACACTGAAGCTTTCTTT.

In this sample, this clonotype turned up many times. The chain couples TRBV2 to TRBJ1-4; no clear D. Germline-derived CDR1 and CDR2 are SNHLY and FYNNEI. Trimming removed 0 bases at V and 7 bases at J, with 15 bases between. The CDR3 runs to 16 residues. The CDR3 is CASSEAPETMGEKLFF. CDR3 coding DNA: TGTGCCAGCAGTGAAGCGCCGGAGACAATGGGTGAAAAACTGTTTTTT.

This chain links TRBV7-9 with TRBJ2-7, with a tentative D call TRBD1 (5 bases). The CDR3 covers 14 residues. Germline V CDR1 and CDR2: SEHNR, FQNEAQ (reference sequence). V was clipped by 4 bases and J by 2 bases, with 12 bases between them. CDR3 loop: CASSSDSSAYEQYF. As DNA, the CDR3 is TGTGCCAGCAGCTCCGACAGCTCCGCCTACGAGCAGTACTTC.

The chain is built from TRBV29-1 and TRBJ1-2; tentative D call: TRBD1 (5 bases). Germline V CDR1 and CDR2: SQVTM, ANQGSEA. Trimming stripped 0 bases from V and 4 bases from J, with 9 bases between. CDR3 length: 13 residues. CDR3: CSVEDQGTYGYTF. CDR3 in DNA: TGCAGCGTTGAAGATCAGGGAACCTATGGCTACACCTTC.

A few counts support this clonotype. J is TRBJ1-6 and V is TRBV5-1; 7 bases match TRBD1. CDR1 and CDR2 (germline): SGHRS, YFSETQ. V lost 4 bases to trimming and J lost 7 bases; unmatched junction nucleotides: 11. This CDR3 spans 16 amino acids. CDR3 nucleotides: TGCGCCAGCAGCCAAGATTTGACAGGGACAAATTCACCCCTCCACTTT. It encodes CASSQDLTGTNSPLHF.

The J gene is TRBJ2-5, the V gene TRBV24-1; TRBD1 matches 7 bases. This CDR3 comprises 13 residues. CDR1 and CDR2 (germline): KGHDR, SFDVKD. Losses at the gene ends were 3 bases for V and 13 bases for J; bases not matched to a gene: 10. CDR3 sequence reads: CATSDDRVGGPYF. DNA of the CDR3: TGTGCCACCAGTGATGACAGGGTCGGAGGTCCGTACTTC.

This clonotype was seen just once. CDR3 DNA sequence: TGTGCCAGCAGTGATACTGGGGGCGGGAAACTGTTTTTT. It is translated as CASSDTGGGKLFF. This chain links TRBV2 with TRBJ1-4, with D tentatively TRBD1 (6 bases). CDR1 and CDR2 (germline): SNHLY, FYNNEI. The V end lost 3 bases, the J end lost 11 bases, and 13 bases lay between the germline ends. The length of the CDR3 is 13 residues.

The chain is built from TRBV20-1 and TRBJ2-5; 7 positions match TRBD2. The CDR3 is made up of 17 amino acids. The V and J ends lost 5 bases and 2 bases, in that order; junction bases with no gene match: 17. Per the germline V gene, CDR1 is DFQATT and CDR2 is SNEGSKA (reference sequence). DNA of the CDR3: TGCAGTGCTCTCCCCCCGACTAGCTCAGGCCCTCAAGAGACCCAGTACTTC. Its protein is CSALPPTSSGPQETQYF.

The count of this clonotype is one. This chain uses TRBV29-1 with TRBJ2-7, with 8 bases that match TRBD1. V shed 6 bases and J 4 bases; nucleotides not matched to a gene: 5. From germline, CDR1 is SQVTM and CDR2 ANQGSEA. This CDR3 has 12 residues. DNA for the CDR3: TGCAGCGTACAGGGGGGCGGTTACGAGCAGTACTTC. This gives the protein CSVQGGGYEQYF.

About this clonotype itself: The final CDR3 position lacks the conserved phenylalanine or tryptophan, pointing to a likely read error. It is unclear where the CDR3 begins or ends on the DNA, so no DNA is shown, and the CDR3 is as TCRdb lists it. The CDR3 here is CATSPGEARG. V and J are TRBV24-1 and TRBJ1-4. Germline values: CDR1 KGHDR, CDR2 SFDVKD. Inclusive of both ends, the CDR3 amounts to 10 amino acids.

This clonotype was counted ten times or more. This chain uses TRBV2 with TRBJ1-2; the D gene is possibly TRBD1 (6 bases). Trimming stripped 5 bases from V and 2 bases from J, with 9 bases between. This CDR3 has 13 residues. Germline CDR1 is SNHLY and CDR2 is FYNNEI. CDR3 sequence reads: CASSSDRNYGYTF. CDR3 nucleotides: TGTGCCAGCAGTTCGGACAGAAACTATGGCTACACCTTC.

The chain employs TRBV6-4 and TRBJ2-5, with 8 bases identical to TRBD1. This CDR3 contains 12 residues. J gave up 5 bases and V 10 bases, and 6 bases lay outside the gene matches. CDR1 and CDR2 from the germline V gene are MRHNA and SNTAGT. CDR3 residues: CATQTGVETQYF. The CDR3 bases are TGTGCCACACAGACAGGGGTGGAGACCCAGTACTTC.

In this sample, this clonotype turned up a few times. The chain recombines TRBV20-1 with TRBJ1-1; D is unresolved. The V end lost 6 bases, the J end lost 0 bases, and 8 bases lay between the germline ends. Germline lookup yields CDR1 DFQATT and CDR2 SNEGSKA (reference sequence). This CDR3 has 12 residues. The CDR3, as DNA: TGCAGTGCAAGTGGTCTGAACACTGAAGCTTTCTTT. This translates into CSASGLNTEAFF.

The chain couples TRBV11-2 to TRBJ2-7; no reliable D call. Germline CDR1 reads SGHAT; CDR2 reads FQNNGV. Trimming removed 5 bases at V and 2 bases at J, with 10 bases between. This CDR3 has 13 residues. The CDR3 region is CASSQEIAYEQYF. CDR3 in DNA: TGTGCCAGCAGCCAAGAGATCGCCTACGAGCAGTACTTC. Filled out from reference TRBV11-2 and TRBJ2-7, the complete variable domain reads EAGVAQSPRYKIIEKRQSVAFWCNPISGHATLYWYQQILGQGPKLLIQFQNNGVVDDSQLPKDRFSAERLKGVDSTLKIQPAKLEDSAVYLCASSQEIAYEQYFGPGTRLTVT.

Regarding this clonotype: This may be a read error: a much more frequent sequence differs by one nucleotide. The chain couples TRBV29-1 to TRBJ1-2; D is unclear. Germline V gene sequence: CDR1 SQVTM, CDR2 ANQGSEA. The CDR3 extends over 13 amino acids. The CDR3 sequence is CSVLTGGPNGYIF. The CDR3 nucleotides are TGCAGCGTCCTTACGGGAGGGCCCAATGGCTACATCTTC.

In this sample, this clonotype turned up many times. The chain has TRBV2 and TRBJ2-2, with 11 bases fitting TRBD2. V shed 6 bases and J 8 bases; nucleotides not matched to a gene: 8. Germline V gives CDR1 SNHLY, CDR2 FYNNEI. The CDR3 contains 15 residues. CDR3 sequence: CASSSSPSGRGELFF. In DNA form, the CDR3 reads TGTGCCAGCAGCAGTTCGCCTAGCGGGAGGGGGGAGCTGTTTTTT.